Below, 22 T cell receptor beta chains from the same sample are listed, as sequenced in a study of blood T cell repertoires in COVID-19. This table comes from immunoSEQ multiplex PCR, and its TCRdb copy is limited to in-frame clones, with some not included. This table has more than 150,000 clones, around 87% appearing once. Sequencing was carried out using peripheral blood. These receptor sequences come from a middle-aged man with acute or convalescent COVID-19.

The V call is TRBV5-1, the J call TRBJ2-5; no clear D gene. V lost 0 bases and J lost 5, with 17 bases in between. The germline gives CDR1 SGHRS, CDR2 YFSETQ. This CDR3 comprises 16 residues. CDR3 sequence reads: CASSLDGSRRVETQYF. The CDR3 DNA follows: TGCGCCAGCAGCTTGGACGGCAGCAGGCGTGTGGAGACCCAGTACTTC. The whole variable domain, remainder taken from reference TRBV5-1 and TRBJ2-5, is KAGVTQTPRYLIKTRGQQVTLSCSPISGHRSVSWYQQTPGQGLQFLFEYFSETQRNKGNFPGRFSGRQFSNSRSEMNVSTLELGDSALYLCASSLDGSRRVETQYFGPGTRLLVL.

This chain joins TRBV6-1 and TRBJ1-2; 10 positions agree with TRBD1. Germline CDR1 reads MNHNS; CDR2 reads SASEGT. This CDR3 has 13 amino acids. The V and J ends lost 10 bases and 4 bases, in that order; junction bases with no gene match: 6. For the CDR3, the DNA is TGTGCCACTCCGGGACAGGGGCTCTATGGCTACACCTTC. Amino acid sequence: CATPGQGLYGYTF.

The chain has TRBV5-1 and TRBJ1-2, with 7 bases that match TRBD1. The length of the CDR3 is 13 residues. Germline CDR1 SGHRS, CDR2 YFSETQ. V lost 3 bases and J lost 8; bases outside the gene matches: 7. CDR3 region: CASSWETGTGYTF. The CDR3 DNA reads as TGCGCCAGCAGCTGGGAGACAGGGACGGGCTACACCTTC.

This clone was observed a single time. The chain uses TRBV6-5 and TRBJ1-1; no reliable D call. V was pared by 0 bases and J by 6 bases, with 11 bases between. The CDR3 covers 14 residues. Germline V lookup: CDR1 MNHEY, CDR2 SVGAGI. CDR3 bases: TGTGCCAGCAGTTACTCGGGGAGAGTAGCTGAAGCTTTCTTT. Encoded protein: CASSYSGRVAEAFF.

The chain has TRBV27 and TRBJ1-5; no clear D gene. Trimming took 2 bases from V and 7 from J, leaving 9 bases between them. This CDR3 spans 13 amino acids. Germline values: CDR1 MNHEY, CDR2 SMNVEV (reference sequence). The CDR3 region is CASSLGGGQPQHF. CDR3 DNA sequence: TGTGCCAGCAGTTTAGGAGGAGGGCAGCCCCAGCATTTT.

J is TRBJ2-3 and V is TRBV18, with 10 bases fitting TRBD2. This CDR3 comprises 16 residues. CDR1 is KGHSH, CDR2 LQKENI, per germline. The junction had 8 bases not matched to a gene; V was cut back by 1 base and J by 7 bases. The CDR3 is CASSPRQAGGTYTQYF. The CDR3 DNA is TGTGCCAGCTCACCACGGCAAGCGGGGGGGACGTATACGCAGTATTTT.

The V and J genes are TRBV19 and TRBJ1-3; D is undetermined. V was shortened by 3 bases and J by 1 base, with 16 bases between the two germline ends. The CDR3 loop spans 17 amino acids. The germline V gene has CDR1 LNHDA and CDR2 SQIVND (reference sequence). The CDR3 loop reads CASSIFPPSVSGNTIYF. The CDR3 coding sequence is TGTGCCAGTAGTATCTTCCCCCCATCGGTTTCTGGAAACACCATATATTTT.

The V and J genes are TRBV7-9 and TRBJ2-7; D possibly corresponds to TRBD1 (5 bases). Deletions cut 2 bases from V and 3 bases from J, with 20 bases between. This CDR3 region has 17 residues. Germline CDR1 SEHNR, CDR2 FQNEAQ (reference sequence). For the CDR3, the DNA is TGTGCCAGCAGCTTAAGGGCCGCGACAGACGATGACTACGAGCAGTACTTC. Protein sequence: CASSLRAATDDDYEQYF.

This chain uses TRBV9 with TRBJ1-4; D is unclear. The CDR3 consists of 14 residues. Trimming took off 0 bases at V and 3 bases at J, with 6 bases between the two ends. Germline V gives CDR1 SGDLS, CDR2 YYNGEE. CDR3 nucleotide sequence: TGTGCCAGCAGCGTAGGCAGTTCTAATGAAAAACTGTTTTTT. Protein sequence: CASSVGSSNEKLFF.

V usage is TRBV13 and J usage is TRBJ1-1; the D is unclear. CDR1 and CDR2 from the germline V gene are PRHDT and FYEKMQ (reference sequence). Trimming took off 3 bases at V and 5 bases at J, with 13 bases between the two ends. This CDR3 contains 14 residues. CDR3 in amino acids: CASSFEGRTTEAFF. The CDR3 coding sequence is TGTGCCAGCAGCTTCGAGGGAAGGACGACTGAAGCTTTCTTT. Based on the CDR3 plus reference TRBV13 and TRBJ1-1, the full variable domain is AAGVIQSPRHLIKEKRETATLKCYPIPRHDTVYWYQQGPGQDPQFLISFYEKMQSDKGSIPDRFSAQQFSDYHSELNMSSLELGDSALYFCASSFEGRTTEAFFGQGTRLTVV.

The chain is built from TRBV14 and TRBJ2-2; possibly TRBD2 for D (5 bases). This CDR3 has 16 amino acids. Germline values: CDR1 SGHDN, CDR2 FVKESK. Trimming shortened V by 0 bases and J by 4 bases, and 12 bases separated the two germline ends. This CDR3 is CASSQDSASSTGELFF. The DNA for the CDR3 is TGTGCCAGCAGCCAAGATTCGGCTAGCAGCACCGGGGAGCTGTTTTTT.

The V gene is TRBV28, the J gene TRBJ2-5; 7 nucleotides match TRBD1. J was trimmed by 2 bases and V by 7 bases; bases with no gene match: 10. The CDR3 extends over 15 amino acids. Germline CDR1 and CDR2: MDHEN and SYDVKM. Here the CDR3 DNA reads TGTGCCAGCACGAACGGCGACAGGGTTCAAGAGACCCAGTACTTC. Translated, it gives CASTNGDRVQETQYF. The entire variable domain, with the rest obtained from reference TRBV28 and TRBJ2-5, is as follows: DVKVTQSSRYLVKRTGEKVFLECVQDMDHENMFWYRQDPGLGLRLIYFSYDVKMKEKGDIPEGYSVSREKKERFSLILESASTNQTSMYLCASTNGDRVQETQYFGPGTRLLVL.

This chain uses TRBV24-1 with TRBJ2-3; 9 nucleotides align to TRBD2. Losses at the gene ends were 6 bases for V and 3 bases for J; bases not matched to a gene: 6. This CDR3 has 15 residues. Germline CDR1 KGHDR, CDR2 SFDVKD. The CDR3 coding sequence is TGTGCCACCAGTCTGCGGGAGGGCCTTACAGATACGCAGTATTTT. It codes for CATSLREGLTDTQYF.

The chain links TRBV7-9 to TRBJ1-3; D unresolved. Deletions cut 5 bases from V and 3 bases from J, with 11 bases between. CDR3 size: 14 residues. The germline V gene encodes CDR1 SEHNR and CDR2 FQNEAQ (reference sequence). CDR3 in DNA: TGTGCCAGCAGCATCCCCGGCGGTGGAAACACCATATATTTT. It specifies CASSIPGGGNTIYF. The full variable domain, in which reference TRBV7-9 and TRBJ1-3 provide the parts outside the CDR3, is DTGVSQNPRHKITKRGQNVTFRCDPISEHNRLYWYRQTLGQGPEFLTYFQNEAQLEKSRLLSDRFSAERPKGSFSTLEIQRTEQGDSAMYLCASSIPGGGNTIYFGEGSWLTVV.

This clone was detected once. The gene calls are TRBV24-1 and TRBJ1-1, with D unclear. Germline CDR1 KGHDR, CDR2 SFDVKD. The CDR3 has 13 residues. The V end was cut by 9 bases, the J end by 4 bases, with 14 bases between. This CDR3 is CATRLDTGTEAFF. Here the CDR3 DNA reads TGTGCCACCCGGTTAGATACCGGCACTGAAGCTTTCTTT.

V and J are TRBV27 and TRBJ2-1; the D gene is possibly TRBD1 (6 bases). Trimming shortened V by 7 bases and J by 2 bases, and 12 bases separated the two germline ends. Germline CDR1 reads MNHEY; CDR2 reads SMNVEV (reference sequence). CDR3 length: 14 amino acids. The CDR3 protein is CASTVGGPYNEQFF. The CDR3 DNA follows: TGTGCCAGCACGGTAGGGGGTCCCTACAATGAGCAGTTCTTC.

The V and J genes are TRBV2 and TRBJ1-6; the match to TRBD1 covers 7 bases. The germline gives CDR1 SNHLY, CDR2 FYNNEI. This CDR3 has 14 amino acids. With V trimmed by 6 bases and J by 10 bases, 9 bases remained unmatched. In nucleotides, the CDR3 is TGTGCCAGCAGGAGGGGGCGAGAGGAATCACCCCTCCACTTT. Amino acid sequence: CASRRGREESPLHF.

The CDR3 region is CASSHSYEQYF. As DNA, the CDR3 is TGTGCCAGCAGCCACTCCTACGAGCAGTACTTC. V usage is TRBV11-2 and J usage is TRBJ2-7; D unresolved. In germline, CDR1 is SGHAT, CDR2 FQNNGV. V was cut by 5 bases and J by 0 bases, with 2 bases left in between. CDR3 length equals 11 residues.

This chain connects TRBV30 to TRBJ1-2; D possibly corresponds to TRBD1 (6 bases). CDR3 length: 15 amino acids. Germline V gene data show CDR1 as GTSNPN and CDR2 as SVGIG (reference sequence). V gave up 2 bases and J gave up 3 bases, with 16 bases separating them. CDR3 residues: CAWSTDRPGDYGYTF. CDR3 nucleotide sequence: TGTGCCTGGAGTACGGACAGACCCGGGGACTATGGCTACACCTTC.

J is TRBJ2-1 and V is TRBV19; 13 nucleotides agree with TRBD2. Germline lookup yields CDR1 LNHDA and CDR2 SQIVND (reference sequence). V dropped 6 bases and J dropped 0; count of bases not matched to a gene: 8. The CDR3 extends over 18 amino acids. CDR3 coding DNA: TGTGCCAGTAGAGGACTAGCGGGGGCCCTGAGCTCCTACAATGAGCAGTTCTTC. This gives the protein CASRGLAGALSSYNEQFF.

This clone was recorded only once. A junction boundary mismatches the germline segment, possibly from a read error. The rearrangement joins TRBV28 to TRBJ1-5; tentative D call: TRBD1 (6 bases). CDR1 and CDR2 (germline): MDHEN, SYDVKM. The CDR3 is made up of 14 amino acids. CDR3 residues: CASGVGQMPNHPLF. In nucleotides, the CDR3 is TGTGCCAGCGGAGTCGGACAGATGCCCAATCACCCGCTCTTT.

The genes are TRBV11-2 and TRBJ1-3, with TRBD1 matching over 8 bases. The CDR3 has 15 residues. Germline V gives CDR1 SGHAT, CDR2 FQNNGV. With 6 bases clipped from V and 4 bases from J, the junction kept 8 bases outside the gene matches. In nucleotides, the CDR3 is TGTGCCAGCAGTCGCCGGACAGGGCCAGGAAACACCATATATTTT. Amino acids: CASSRRTGPGNTIYF.